This TCR beta chain comes out of a study of PD-L1 blockade in urothelial cancer. Looking at the study overall: Researchers looked at the blood 3 weeks (second dose) and 6 weeks after treatment began. Study-level points and caveats: Those with durable benefit had larger increases in tumor-associated blood clones at 3 weeks.

For this clone: Its antigen is unidentified.

Trimming took 4 bases from V and 3 from J; bases not matched to a gene: 9. The CDR3 sequence is 15 residues long. Germline lookup yields CDR1 SGHDT and CDR2 YYEEEE. Only in-frame clones appear in the TCRdb table, and some are missing; sequencing was by immunoSEQ multiplex PCR. Of roughly 84,000 clones in the sample, roughly 82% were seen once. The TCR sequence derives from a man between 70 and 80 years old with urothelial cancer. The chain combines TRBV5-6 with TRBJ2-7; the match to TRBD2 covers 8 bases. This material consisted of PBMCs, taken around atezolizumab (anti-PD-L1) treatment. CDR3 protein: CASSPGTRTNYEQYF. DNA for the CDR3: TGTGCCAGCAGCCCCGGGACTAGGACCAACTACGAGCAGTACTTC.